Below, 18 T cell receptor beta chains from the same sample are listed, as sequenced in a study of cytomegalovirus exposure and HLA in healthy donors. PCR involved 60 Vbeta and 13 Jbeta primers. This table comes from immunoSEQ multiplex PCR, and its TCRdb copy is limited to in-frame clones, with some not included. The sample comprises 150,000 to 200,000 clones, approximately 84% of which are singletons, and more than 4% rests with the top ten. The sample consisted of PBMCs. Every receptor here comes from a girl aged 10-17 years in good health and CMV-seropositive.

The V and J genes are TRBV19 and TRBJ2-5; 13 bases map to TRBD2. Trimming took 5 bases from V and 6 from J; bases not matched to a gene: 6. Germline values: CDR1 LNHDA, CDR2 SQIVND (reference sequence). The CDR3 loop spans 15 amino acids. The chain's CDR3 is CASSPGTSGAKTQYF. CDR3 nucleotides: TGTGCCAGTAGTCCCGGGACTAGCGGGGCAAAGACCCAGTACTTC.

The genes are TRBV7-6 and TRBJ1-4; 9 positions agree with TRBD1. CDR1 is SGHVS, CDR2 FNYEAQ, per germline. V lost 5 bases to trimming and J lost 4 bases; unmatched junction nucleotides: 8. This CDR3 spans 16 amino acids. The CDR3 coding sequence is TGTGCCAGCAGCGCTCGGACAGGGGAGAGTAATGAAAAACTGTTTTTT. Translating it yields CASSARTGESNEKLFF.

Only a few counts were recorded for this clone. The chain carries TRBV5-6 and TRBJ2-3; D is unclear. Looked up from germline, CDR1 is SGHDT and CDR2 is YYEEEE. The germline V and J ends were trimmed by 2 bases and 5 bases, with 12 bases remaining between them. The CDR3 length is 14 residues. The CDR3 is CASSLPGLGDTQYF. The CDR3 DNA follows: TGTGCCAGCAGCTTACCTGGGCTCGGAGATACGCAGTATTTT.

This clone occurred a few times. The genes are TRBV5-8 and TRBJ1-1; D gene ambiguous. This CDR3 is built from 14 residues. CDR1 is SGHTS and CDR2 is YDEGEE in the germline V gene. Trimming removed 0 bases at V and 0 bases at J, with 6 bases between. As DNA, the CDR3 is TGTGCCAGCAGCTTGGCTAGATTGAACACTGAAGCTTTCTTT. Its translation is CASSLARLNTEAFF.

V and J are TRBV9 and TRBJ1-2; D might be TRBD1 (5 bases). With 0 bases removed from V and 3 bases from J, the gap between germline ends came to 9 bases. CDR3 length equals 14 residues. The V gene's germline CDR1 is SGDLS and CDR2 YYNGEE. In nucleotides, the CDR3 is TGTGCCAGCAGCGTAGGGGGCAGACACTATGGCTACACCTTC. It codes for CASSVGGRHYGYTF.

J is TRBJ2-3 and V is TRBV27, with D maybe TRBD2 (6 bases). Germline CDR1 MNHEY, CDR2 SMNVEV (reference sequence). V lost 2 bases and J lost 1, with 7 bases in between. The CDR3 consists of 14 residues. Here the CDR3 DNA reads TGTGCCAGCAGTTTAGGAGGGGGCACAGATACGCAGTATTTT. Residues: CASSLGGGTDTQYF.

The chain combines TRBV29-1 with TRBJ1-1; tentatively, D is TRBD1 (6 bases). This CDR3 is built from 10 residues. The germline CDR1 and CDR2 sequences are SQVTM and ANQGSEA. The ends were cut back, 1 base at V and 12 bases at J, with 9 bases in the middle. The CDR3, as DNA: TGCAGCGTTGAAGCACAGGGCTCTTTCTTT. It specifies CSVEAQGSFF.

The V and J genes are TRBV28 and TRBJ1-1; D not resolved. Germline CDR1 and CDR2: MDHEN and SYDVKM. The V and J ends lost 7 bases and 1 base respectively, with 10 bases between them. The CDR3 is 13 residues long. The CDR3 spells CASTPEGNTEAFF. CDR3 sequence (DNA): TGTGCCAGCACCCCGGAGGGGAACACTGAAGCTTTCTTT.

V and J are TRBV12-5 and TRBJ1-3; tentative D call: TRBD1 (6 bases). The CDR3 length is 14 residues. The germline V gene has CDR1 LGHNT and CDR2 FRNRAP. V lost 2 bases, J lost 4 bases, and 9 bases lay in between. CDR3 coding DNA: TGTGCTAGTGGTTTGACAGGGTGGGGAAACACCATATATTTT. Protein: CASGLTGWGNTIYF. The full variable domain, completed using reference TRBV12-5 and TRBJ1-3, is DARVTQTPRHKVTEMGQEVTMRCQPILGHNTVFWYRQTMMQGLELLAYFRNRAPLDDSGMPKDRFSAEMPDATLATLKIQPSEPRDSAVYFCASGLTGWGNTIYFGEGSWLTVV.

The rearrangement joins TRBV10-2 to TRBJ1-2; D is uncertain. V was trimmed by 1 base and J by 2 bases, leaving 5 bases between them. The CDR3 has 13 residues. Germline CDR1 and CDR2: WSHSY and SAAADI. The CDR3 protein is CASSEYENYGYTF. The CDR3 DNA reads TGCGCCAGCAGTGAGTACGAGAACTATGGCTACACCTTC.

The CDR3 region has the DNA TGCAGCGTTGATATGTCAAACAGCTGGAACACTGAAGCTTTCTTT. Translated: CSVDMSNSWNTEAFF. The genes are TRBV29-1 and TRBJ1-1; no clear D gene. Germline values: CDR1 SQVTM, CDR2 ANQGSEA. Deletions cut 3 bases from V and 1 base from J, with 15 bases between. The CDR3 length is 15 residues. The full variable domain, its missing parts supplied by reference TRBV29-1 and TRBJ1-1, is SAVISQKPSRDICQRGTSLTIQCQVDSQVTMMFWYRQQPGQSLTLIATANQGSEATYESGFVIDKFPISRPNLTFSTLTVSNMSPEDSSIYLCSVDMSNSWNTEAFFGQGTRLTVV.

This chain links TRBV7-2 with TRBJ1-1; TRBD1 matches at 7 bases. This CDR3 has 17 residues. Germline V CDR1 and CDR2: SGHTA, FQGNSA. Trimming removed 1 base from V and 6 bases from J; junction bases left unmatched: 14. CDR3: CASSLGVEGGWVAEAFF. DNA for the CDR3: TGTGCCAGCAGCTTAGGTGTGGAAGGGGGCTGGGTCGCTGAAGCTTTCTTT.

The gene calls are TRBV5-6 and TRBJ1-1, with 7 bases identical to TRBD1. The V segment lost 2 bases and the J segment 1 base; nucleotides outside the gene matches: 8. The CDR3 is 16 residues long. CDR1 SGHDT and CDR2 YYEEEE come from the germline V gene. DNA for the CDR3: TGTGCCAGCAGCTTACCTTCGACAGGGACGAACACTGAAGCTTTCTTT. Residues: CASSLPSTGTNTEAFF.

The chain employs TRBV27 and TRBJ1-1; possibly TRBD1 for D (5 bases). The CDR3 has 13 amino acids. Germline CDR1 is MNHEY and CDR2 is SMNVEV (reference sequence). The V gene lost 7 bases and the J gene lost 1 base, with 10 bases spanning the gap. CDR3 nucleotides: TGTGCCAGCAAGGACACCAGGAACACTGAAGCTTTCTTT. This translates into CASKDTRNTEAFF.

This clone appeared a few times. The chain recombines TRBV6-5 with TRBJ1-1, with unresolved D. Trimming took off 8 bases at V and 2 bases at J, with 12 bases between the two ends. The CDR3 runs to 13 residues. Germline CDR1 is MNHEY and CDR2 is SVGAGI. The CDR3 loop is CASGMTENTEAFF. DNA of the CDR3: TGTGCCAGCGGAATGACTGAAAACACTGAAGCTTTCTTT.

This clone has a single count. V and J are TRBV9 and TRBJ2-7; 8 bases map to TRBD1. CDR3 length: 16 residues. With V trimmed by 4 bases and J by 3 bases, 12 bases remained unmatched. Germline V lookup: CDR1 SGDLS, CDR2 YYNGEE. CDR3: CASSQGQGGGYYEQYF. The CDR3 nucleotides are TGTGCCAGCAGCCAAGGACAGGGTGGGGGATACTACGAGCAGTACTTC.

J is TRBJ1-1 and V is TRBV6-7; D not certain. TRBV6-7 is annotated as an ORF whose role is uncertain. V was cut by 6 bases and J by 2 bases, with 10 bases left in between. The CDR3 runs 13 residues. The CDR3 sequence is CASRHRENTEAFF. In DNA form, the CDR3 reads TGTGCCAGCAGGCACCGGGAAAACACTGAAGCTTTCTTT.

The chain combines TRBV11-2 with TRBJ1-2; 8 nucleotides line up with TRBD1. This CDR3 has 15 amino acids. V gave up 3 bases and J gave up 6 bases; unmatched junction bases: 9. CDR1 and CDR2 from the germline V gene are SGHAT and FQNNGV. CDR3 nucleotide sequence: TGTGCCAGCAGCTTGGGGGGAACAGGGGGGCATGGCTACACCTTC. It yields the protein CASSLGGTGGHGYTF. The whole variable domain, remainder taken from reference TRBV11-2 and TRBJ1-2, is EAGVAQSPRYKIIEKRQSVAFWCNPISGHATLYWYQQILGQGPKLLIQFQNNGVVDDSQLPKDRFSAERLKGVDSTLKIQPAKLEDSAVYLCASSLGGTGGHGYTFGSGTRLTVV.